A selection of T cell receptor beta chains follows, all from one sample in a study of STAT5B mutations in CD4+ large granular lymphocyte leukemia. The table came from immunoSEQ multiplex PCR; TCRdb's copy has only in-frame clones and leaves some out. The sample yields some 21,000 clones, around 70% seen once. Sequenced input: CD4+ T cells from blood buffy coats. The receptor source for this set is a human donor in good health. CDR3s include the opening cysteine and the closing phenylalanine or tryptophan. D genes are given only for firm matches. Clone sizes are given selectively: once, few, many, or a class where the clone is expanded.

d_call,v_call,j_call,clone_size,cdr3_nt,cdr3_aa
-,TRBV9,TRBJ2-2,few,TGTGCCAGCAGCGTAGACGGGACCGGGGAGCTGTTTTTT,CASSVDGTGELFF
-,TRBV5-1,TRBJ2-7,-,TGCGCCAGCAGCCTAGGGGGGGGCTACGAGCAGTACTTC,CASSLGGGYEQYF
-,TRBV11-3,TRBJ2-4,once,TGTGCCAGCAGTCAACAGGGGAGGGACATTCAGTACTTC,CASSQQGRDIQYF
-,TRBV7-3,TRBJ2-5,few,TGTGCCAGCAGCTCCGGGGACACTGGGTTAGAGACCCAGTACTTC,CASSSGDTGLETQYF
TRBD2,TRBV29-1,TRBJ2-7,once,TGCAGCGTTGGGGGGGGTAGCGGGGGCGAGCAGTACTTC,CSVGGGSGGEQYF
-,TRBV6-1,TRBJ2-2,-,TGTGCCAGCAGTTTCAGGAACACCGGGGAGCTGTTTTTT,CASSFRNTGELFF
-,TRBV9,TRBJ2-3,once,TGTGCCAGCAGCGTAGTAGGGGGGGCCAGCACAGATACGCAGTATTTT,CASSVVGGASTDTQYF
TRBD2,TRBV4-3,TRBJ2-1,-,TGCGCCAGCAGCCTGCTGGGTAGCGGGGATGAGAATGAGCAGTTCTTC,CASSLLGSGDENEQFF
-,TRBV4-1,TRBJ2-1,-,TGCGCCAGCAGCCAAGATTGGGGCAGGGGCTCCTACAATGAGCAGTTCTTC,CASSQDWGRGSYNEQFF
-,TRBV2,TRBJ2-6,once,TGTGCCAGCAGCTTTAACGCCCTTGGCGCCAACGTCCTGACTTTC,CASSFNALGANVLTF
-,TRBV27,TRBJ2-7,once,TGTGCCAGCAGCATAGCAGCCCGCTCCTACGAGCAGTACTTC,CASSIAARSYEQYF
TRBD2,TRBV28,TRBJ2-7,few,TGTGCCAGCAGTCTGACTAGCCTCGGGGAGCAGTACTTC,CASSLTSLGEQYF
-,TRBV13,TRBJ2-2,-,TGTGCCAGCAGCTTAAGGACCCCAAACACCGGGGAGCTGTTTTTT,CASSLRTPNTGELFF
-,TRBV29-1,TRBJ2-7,-,TGCAGCGTTATGCTCCGGAGGGGCTCCGAGCAGTACTTC,CSVMLRRGSEQYF
-,TRBV28,TRBJ2-6,once,TGTGCCAGCAGTTTAGGACAAGTTGGGGCCAACGTCCTGACTTTC,CASSLGQVGANVLTF
-,TRBV19,TRBJ1-5,few,TGTGCCAGTAGGCTGGGACCGGTCAATCAGCCCCAGCATTTT,CASRLGPVNQPQHF
-,TRBV7-2,TRBJ2-7,-,TGTGCCAGCAGCTTAGCGCCCACGTACGAGCAGTACTTC,CASSLAPTYEQYF
-,TRBV28,TRBJ1-1,-,TGTGCCAGCAGTAGTGGGACCGTAAACACTGAAGCTTTCTTT,CASSSGTVNTEAFF
-,TRBV19,TRBJ1-2,-,TGTGCCAGTAGTAAAGAGACACCCGCTAACTATGGCTACACCTTC,CASSKETPANYGYTF
TRBD2,TRBV7-9,TRBJ2-7,few,TGTGCCAGCAGCACAGTAGGGGGTAGCGGGGGCCCTGAAGAGCAGTACTTC,CASSTVGGSGGPEEQYF
TRBD2,TRBV5-1,TRBJ2-7,once,TGCGCCAGCAGCTCCACCGGGACTAGCGAGCAGTACTTC,CASSSTGTSEQYF
-,TRBV5-4,TRBJ1-6,-,TGTGCCAGCAGCCAGGGACCTCGGGGGATAAATTCACCCCTCCACTTT,CASSQGPRGINSPLHF
-,TRBV7-8,TRBJ2-3,-,TGTGCCAGCAGCTTTAAGCGAGAGGGGGGAGATACGCAGTATTTT,CASSFKREGGDTQYF
-,TRBV6-1,TRBJ2-2,-,TGTGCCAGCAGTGAACGGGCGAGGGTTGGGCAGGGGACCGTCACCGGGGAGCTGTTTTTT,CASSERARVGQGTVTGELFF
-,TRBV1,TRBJ2-7,-,TGCACCAGCAGCCAACGTAAACAGGGGGCGTTTGACGAGCAGTACTTC,CTSSQRKQGAFDEQYF
TRBD2,TRBV9,TRBJ2-1,few,TGTGCCAGCAGCGTAGGAGCTAGCGGGACTTTCAATGAGCAGTTCTTC,CASSVGASGTFNEQFF
-,TRBV4-2,TRBJ1-5,-,TGTGCCAGCAGCCAAAATCTCAGGCAGCCCCAGCATTTT,CASSQNLRQPQHF